Given below is one T cell receptor (beta chain) in context. One entry per CDR3 protein results from TCRdb running MiXCR on the RACE reads. The sample yields about 160,000 distinct CDR3 sequences, 28% seen once. The time point is: patch test 3, about 24 weeks after DPC sensitization. As to treatment: therapeutic diphenylcyclopropenone sensitization with weekly scalp DPC. Looked up from germline, CDR1 is MNHEY and CDR2 is SVGAGI. CDR3 length: 13 amino acids. The V segment lost 8 bases and the J segment 4 bases; nucleotides outside the gene matches: 4. These data belong to a study of human T cells and chemical hapten exposure.

This rearrangement joins TRBV6-5 to TRBJ2-1; 8 bases fit TRBD2. The TCR originated in a woman younger than 35 with alopecia areata. Some clones in this sample may be carry-over from other donors' samples. The sequencing used whole blood, collected in connection with sensitization to the hapten diphenylcyclopropenone (DPC). The CDR3 loop reads CASGTSGYNEQFF. The DNA for the CDR3 is TGTGCCAGCGGTACTAGCGGTTACAATGAGCAGTTCTTC.